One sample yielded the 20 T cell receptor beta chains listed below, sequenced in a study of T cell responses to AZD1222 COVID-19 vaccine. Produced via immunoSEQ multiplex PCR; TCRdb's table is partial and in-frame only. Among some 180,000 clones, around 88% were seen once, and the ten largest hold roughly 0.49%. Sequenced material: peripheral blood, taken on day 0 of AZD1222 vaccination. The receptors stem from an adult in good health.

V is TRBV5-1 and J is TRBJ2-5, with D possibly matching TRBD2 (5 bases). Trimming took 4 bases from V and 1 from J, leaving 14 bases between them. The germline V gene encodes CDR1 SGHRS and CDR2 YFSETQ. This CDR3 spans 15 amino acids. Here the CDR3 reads CASSPPLTIQETQYF. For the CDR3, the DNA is TGCGCCAGCAGCCCACCCCTGACTATCCAAGAGACCCAGTACTTC.

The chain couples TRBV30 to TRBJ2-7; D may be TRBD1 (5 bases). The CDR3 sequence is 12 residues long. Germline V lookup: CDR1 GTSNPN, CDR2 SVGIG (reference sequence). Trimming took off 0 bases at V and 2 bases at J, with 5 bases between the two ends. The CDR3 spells CAWSVQAYEQYF. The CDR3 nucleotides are TGTGCCTGGAGTGTACAGGCCTACGAGCAGTACTTC. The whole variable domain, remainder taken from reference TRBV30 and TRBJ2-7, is SQTIHQWPATLVQPVGSPLSLECTVEGTSNPNLYWYRQAAGRGLQLLFYSVGIGQISSEVPQNLSASRPQDRQFILSSKKLLLSDSGFYLCAWSVQAYEQYFGPGTRLTVT.

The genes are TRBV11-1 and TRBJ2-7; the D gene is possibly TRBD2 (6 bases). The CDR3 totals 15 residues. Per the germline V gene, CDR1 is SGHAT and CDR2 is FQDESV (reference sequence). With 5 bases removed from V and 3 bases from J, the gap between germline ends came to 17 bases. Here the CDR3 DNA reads TGTGCCAGCAGCCTGGAACAACGGGGGTTCTACGAGCAGTACTTC. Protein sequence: CASSLEQRGFYEQYF.

The CDR3 here is CASSPLGPTSGAYEQYF. In DNA, the CDR3 is TGTGCCAGCTCCCCCCTGGGTCCGACTAGCGGTGCCTACGAGCAGTACTTC. The rearrangement uses TRBV18 and TRBJ2-7, with 9 bases identical to TRBD2. This CDR3 is built from 17 residues. CDR1 and CDR2 (germline): KGHSH, LQKENI. With 6 bases clipped from V and 2 bases from J, the junction kept 14 bases outside the gene matches.

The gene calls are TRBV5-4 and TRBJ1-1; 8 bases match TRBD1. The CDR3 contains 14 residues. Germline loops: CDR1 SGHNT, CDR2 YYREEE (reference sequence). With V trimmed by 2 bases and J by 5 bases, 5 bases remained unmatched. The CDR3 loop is CASSFQGAETEAFF. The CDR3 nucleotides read TGTGCCAGCAGCTTTCAGGGGGCGGAGACTGAAGCTTTCTTT.

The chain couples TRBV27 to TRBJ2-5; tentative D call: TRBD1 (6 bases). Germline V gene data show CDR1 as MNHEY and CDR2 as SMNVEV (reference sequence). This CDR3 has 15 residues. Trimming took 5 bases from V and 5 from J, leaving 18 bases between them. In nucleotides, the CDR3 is TGTGCCAGCAGTCCCCTGACAGGTCGAGGGGAGACCCAGTACTTC. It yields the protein CASSPLTGRGETQYF.

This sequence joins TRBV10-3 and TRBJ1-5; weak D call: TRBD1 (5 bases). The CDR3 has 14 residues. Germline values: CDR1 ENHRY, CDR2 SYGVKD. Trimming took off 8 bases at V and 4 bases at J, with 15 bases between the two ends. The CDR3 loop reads CAIWGGWGNQPQHF. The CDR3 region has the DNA TGTGCCATCTGGGGCGGCTGGGGGAATCAGCCCCAGCATTTT.

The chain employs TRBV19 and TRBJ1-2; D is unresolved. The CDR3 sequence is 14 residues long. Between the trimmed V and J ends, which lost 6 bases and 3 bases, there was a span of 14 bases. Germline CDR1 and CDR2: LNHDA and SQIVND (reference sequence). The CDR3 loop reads CASRSPRWDYGYTF. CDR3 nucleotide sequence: TGTGCCAGTAGGTCCCCCAGGTGGGACTATGGCTACACCTTC.

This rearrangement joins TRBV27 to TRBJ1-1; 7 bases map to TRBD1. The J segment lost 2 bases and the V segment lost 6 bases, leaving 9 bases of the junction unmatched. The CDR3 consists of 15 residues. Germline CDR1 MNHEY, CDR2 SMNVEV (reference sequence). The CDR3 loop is CASSPLDRENTEAFF. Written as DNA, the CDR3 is TGTGCCAGCAGCCCTCTCGACAGGGAAAACACTGAAGCTTTCTTT.

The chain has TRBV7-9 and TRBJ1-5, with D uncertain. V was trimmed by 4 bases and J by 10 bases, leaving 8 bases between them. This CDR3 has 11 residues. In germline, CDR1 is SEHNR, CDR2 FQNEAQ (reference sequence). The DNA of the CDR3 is TGTGCCAGCAGCTCGGCCGGCCCCCAGCATTTT. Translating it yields CASSSAGPQHF.

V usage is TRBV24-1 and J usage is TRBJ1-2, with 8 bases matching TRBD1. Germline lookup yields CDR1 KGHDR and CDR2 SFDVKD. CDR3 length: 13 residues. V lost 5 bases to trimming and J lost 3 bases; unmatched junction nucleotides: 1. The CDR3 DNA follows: TGTGCCACCAGTGCAGGGGGCGACTATGGCTACACCTTC. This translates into CATSAGGDYGYTF.

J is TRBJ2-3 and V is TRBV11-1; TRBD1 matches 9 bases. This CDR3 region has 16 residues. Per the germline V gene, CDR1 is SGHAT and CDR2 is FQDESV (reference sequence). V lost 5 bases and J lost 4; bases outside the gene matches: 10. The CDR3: CASSDLGQGVADTQYF. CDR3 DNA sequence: TGTGCCAGCAGCGATCTGGGACAGGGAGTGGCAGATACGCAGTATTTT.

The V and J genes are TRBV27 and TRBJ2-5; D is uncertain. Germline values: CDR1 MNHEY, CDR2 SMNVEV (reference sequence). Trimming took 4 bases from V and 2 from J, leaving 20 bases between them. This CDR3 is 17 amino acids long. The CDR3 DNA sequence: TGTGCCAGCAGTTCCCACGGACGGACGGATCTACAAGAGACCCAGTACTTC. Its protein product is CASSSHGRTDLQETQYF.

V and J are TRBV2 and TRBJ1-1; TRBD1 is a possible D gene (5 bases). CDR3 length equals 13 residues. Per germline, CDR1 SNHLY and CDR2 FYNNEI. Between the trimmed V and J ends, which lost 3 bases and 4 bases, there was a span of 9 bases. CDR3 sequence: CASSEGVGTEAFF. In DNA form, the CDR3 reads TGTGCCAGCAGTGAGGGGGTCGGCACTGAAGCTTTCTTT.

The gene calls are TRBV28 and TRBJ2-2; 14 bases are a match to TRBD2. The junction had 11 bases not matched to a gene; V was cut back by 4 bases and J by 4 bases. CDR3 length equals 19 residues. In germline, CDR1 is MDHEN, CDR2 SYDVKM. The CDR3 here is CASSSPGLAGAWGTGELFF. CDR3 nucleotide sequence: TGTGCCAGCAGTTCTCCGGGACTAGCGGGGGCTTGGGGCACCGGGGAGCTGTTTTTT.

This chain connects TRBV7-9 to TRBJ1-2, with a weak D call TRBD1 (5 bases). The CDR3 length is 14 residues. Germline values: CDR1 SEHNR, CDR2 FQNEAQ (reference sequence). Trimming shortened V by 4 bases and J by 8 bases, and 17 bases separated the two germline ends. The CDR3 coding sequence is TGTGCCAGCAGCTCGGACGGGGGTTATTGGGGCTACACCTTC. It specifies CASSSDGGYWGYTF.

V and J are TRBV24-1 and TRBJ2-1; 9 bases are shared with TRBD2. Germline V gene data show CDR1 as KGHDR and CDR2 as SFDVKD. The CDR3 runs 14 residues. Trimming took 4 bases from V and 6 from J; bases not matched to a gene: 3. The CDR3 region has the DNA TGTGCCACCAGTGACCTGACTAGCGGCAATGAGCAGTTCTTC. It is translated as CATSDLTSGNEQFF.

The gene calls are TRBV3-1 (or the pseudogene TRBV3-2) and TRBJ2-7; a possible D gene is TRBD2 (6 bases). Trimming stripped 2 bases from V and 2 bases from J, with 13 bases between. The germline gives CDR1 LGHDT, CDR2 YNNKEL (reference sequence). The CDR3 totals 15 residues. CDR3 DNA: TGTGCCAGCAGCCAATTTGGCGGGATTCCCTACGAGCAGTACTTC. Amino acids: CASSQFGGIPYEQYF.

CDR3 in DNA: TGTGCCAGCAGCGAAACAGCCGGCGATCAGCCCCAGCATTTT. Its translation: CASSETAGDQPQHF. The chain links TRBV3-1 (or the pseudogene TRBV3-2) to TRBJ1-5; unclear D gene. Trimming shortened V by 5 bases and J by 5 bases, and 13 bases separated the two germline ends. Germline lookup yields CDR1 LGHDT and CDR2 YNNKEL (reference sequence). This CDR3 contains 14 residues.

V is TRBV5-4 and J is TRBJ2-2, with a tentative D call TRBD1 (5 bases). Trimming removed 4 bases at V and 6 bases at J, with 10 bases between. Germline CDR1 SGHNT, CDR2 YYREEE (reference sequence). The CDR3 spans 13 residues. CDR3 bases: TGTGCCAGCAGCGACAGTCGGCCCGGGGAGCTGTTTTTT. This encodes CASSDSRPGELFF.